The 9 T cell receptor beta chains listed next were all sequenced from one sample in a study of blood T cell repertoires in COVID-19. Sequencing was performed with immunoSEQ multiplex PCR; in TCRdb, only in-frame clones are kept and a portion is missing. The table records 50,000 to 65,000 clones, around 90% of them present only once. Sequenced input: peripheral blood. The receptor source for this set is a middle-aged man with active COVID-19.

J is TRBJ1-6 and V is TRBV9; TRBD1 is a possible D gene (5 bases). CDR3 length: 14 amino acids. Trimming stripped 0 bases from V and 6 bases from J, with 7 bases between. In germline, CDR1 is SGDLS, CDR2 YYNGEE. In DNA, the CDR3 is TGTGCCAGCAGCGTAGTAGGGGCTAATTCACCCCTCCACTTT. This translates into CASSVVGANSPLHF.

The chain joins TRBV18 to TRBJ1-3; perhaps TRBD1 as D (5 bases). The CDR3 spans 14 residues. The ends were cut back, 3 bases at V and 4 bases at J, with 10 bases in the middle. Germline values: CDR1 KGHSH, CDR2 LQKENI. The CDR3 bases are TGTGCCAGCTCACCCGGGGGACTAGGAAACACCATATATTTT. This codes for CASSPGGLGNTIYF.

The rearrangement links TRBV30 to TRBJ1-1, with 7 bases lining up with TRBD1. CDR1 and CDR2 from the germline V gene are GTSNPN and SVGIG (reference sequence). The CDR3 is 13 amino acids. Trimming at V came to 5 bases and at J to 1 base, leaving 4 bases not matched to a gene. The CDR3, as DNA: TGTGCCTGGGGGGGACAGAAGAACACTGAAGCTTTCTTT. Its translation: CAWGGQKNTEAFF.

The chain is built from TRBV12-3 or TRBV12-4 and TRBJ2-1; D remains ambiguous. Trimming shortened V by 7 bases and J by 5 bases, and 9 bases separated the two germline ends. This CDR3 contains 12 residues. The CDR3 loop is CASTPFDNEQFF. CDR3 bases: TGTGCCAGCACCCCATTTGACAATGAGCAGTTCTTC.

The genes are TRBV12-5 and TRBJ1-2; TRBD1 matches 9 bases. Unmatched junction bases numbered 7, after V lost 7 bases and J lost 4 bases. The CDR3 runs 14 residues. The germline CDR1 and CDR2 sequences are LGHNT and FRNRAP. The CDR3 sequence: CASALGTGSYGYTF. The CDR3 DNA reads TGTGCTAGTGCCCTCGGGACAGGGTCCTATGGCTACACCTTC.

The genes are TRBV6-6 and TRBJ2-7; tentative D call: TRBD1 (6 bases). CDR1 is MNHNY and CDR2 is SVGAGI in the germline V gene (reference sequence). This CDR3 contains 14 residues. The V and J ends lost 4 bases and 1 base respectively, with 11 bases between them. The CDR3 DNA is TGTGCCAGCAGTTCGCCGCAGGGGTCCTACGAGCAGTACTTC. Translating gives CASSSPQGSYEQYF.

The chain carries TRBV5-1 and TRBJ2-1, with TRBD2 matching over 10 bases. From germline, CDR1 is SGHRS and CDR2 YFSETQ. V lost 0 bases and J lost 1; bases outside the gene matches: 10. This CDR3 region has 19 residues. This CDR3 reads CASSLGGLAGERSYNEQFF. The CDR3 region has the DNA TGCGCCAGCAGCTTGGGCGGGCTAGCGGGGGAGAGATCCTACAATGAGCAGTTCTTC.

This CDR3 is CASSPSMRGYTDTQYF. In DNA form, the CDR3 reads TGCGCCAGCAGCCCGAGTATGCGGGGGTACACAGATACGCAGTATTTT. The V call is TRBV5-1, the J call TRBJ2-3, with 7 bases fitting TRBD2. Germline CDR1 reads SGHRS; CDR2 reads YFSETQ. The CDR3 sequence is 16 residues long. Trimming removed 4 bases from V and 2 bases from J; junction bases left unmatched: 10.

The chain employs TRBV2 and TRBJ2-3; 7 nucleotides align to TRBD1. Germline lookup yields CDR1 SNHLY and CDR2 FYNNEI. CDR3 size: 13 residues. V gave up 8 bases and J gave up 6 bases; unmatched junction bases: 8. This CDR3 reads CASQKRGPDTQYF. The CDR3 coding sequence is TGTGCCAGCCAAAAAAGGGGGCCTGATACGCAGTATTTT.